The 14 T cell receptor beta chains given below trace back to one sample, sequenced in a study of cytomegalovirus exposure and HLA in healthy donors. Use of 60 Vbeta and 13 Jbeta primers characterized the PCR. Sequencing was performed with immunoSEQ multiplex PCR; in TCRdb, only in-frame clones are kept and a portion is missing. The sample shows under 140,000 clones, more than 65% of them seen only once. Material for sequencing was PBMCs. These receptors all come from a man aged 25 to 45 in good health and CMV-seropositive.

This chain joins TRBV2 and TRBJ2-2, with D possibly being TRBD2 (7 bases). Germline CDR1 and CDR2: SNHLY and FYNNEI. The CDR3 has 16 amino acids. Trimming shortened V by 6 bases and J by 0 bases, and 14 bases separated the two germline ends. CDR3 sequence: CASRKNGGPNTGELFF. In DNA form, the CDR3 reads TGTGCCAGCAGGAAAAACGGGGGGCCGAACACCGGGGAGCTGTTTTTT.

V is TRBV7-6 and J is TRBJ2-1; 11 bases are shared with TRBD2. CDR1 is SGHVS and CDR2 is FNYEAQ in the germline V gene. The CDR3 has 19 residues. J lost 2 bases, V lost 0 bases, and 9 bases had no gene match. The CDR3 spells CASSLAAASGGPAYNEQFF. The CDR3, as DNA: TGTGCCAGCAGCTTAGCGGCCGCTAGCGGGGGGCCCGCCTACAATGAGCAGTTCTTC.

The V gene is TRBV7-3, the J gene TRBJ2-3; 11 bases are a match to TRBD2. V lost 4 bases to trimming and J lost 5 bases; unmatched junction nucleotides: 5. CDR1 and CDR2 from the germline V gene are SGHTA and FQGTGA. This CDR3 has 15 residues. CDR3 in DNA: TGTGCCAGCAGCTCGACTAGCGGGGCTGAAGATACGCAGTATTTT. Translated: CASSSTSGAEDTQYF.

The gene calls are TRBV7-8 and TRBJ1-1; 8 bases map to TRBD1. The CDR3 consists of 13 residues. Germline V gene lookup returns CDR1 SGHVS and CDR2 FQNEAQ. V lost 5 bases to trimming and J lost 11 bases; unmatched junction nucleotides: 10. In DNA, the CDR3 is TGTGCCAGCAGCCATTGGGACAGGAATACCGCTTTCTTT. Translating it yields CASSHWDRNTAFF.

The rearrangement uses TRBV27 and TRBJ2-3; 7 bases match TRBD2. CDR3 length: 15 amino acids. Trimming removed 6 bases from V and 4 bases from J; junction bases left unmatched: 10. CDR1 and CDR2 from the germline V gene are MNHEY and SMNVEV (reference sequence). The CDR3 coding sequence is TGTGCCAGCAGACCTCTAGCGGCGGGACCAGATACGCAGTATTTT. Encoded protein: CASRPLAAGPDTQYF.

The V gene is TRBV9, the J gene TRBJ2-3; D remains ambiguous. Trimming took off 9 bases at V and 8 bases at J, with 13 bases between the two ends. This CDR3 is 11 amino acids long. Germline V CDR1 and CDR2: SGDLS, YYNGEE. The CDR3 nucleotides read TGTGCCACCTTGCGGCTTTGTACGCAGTATTTT. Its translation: CATLRLCTQYF.

The CDR3 DNA reads as TGCGCCAGCAGCCGATATAAGACAGGGAATAGCAATCAGCCCCAGCATTTT. It is translated as CASSRYKTGNSNQPQHF. The V call is TRBV5-1, the J call TRBJ1-5, with 7 bases lining up with TRBD1. This CDR3 spans 17 amino acids. Per the germline V gene, CDR1 is SGHRS and CDR2 is YFSETQ. The V segment lost 4 bases and the J segment 0 bases; nucleotides outside the gene matches: 10.

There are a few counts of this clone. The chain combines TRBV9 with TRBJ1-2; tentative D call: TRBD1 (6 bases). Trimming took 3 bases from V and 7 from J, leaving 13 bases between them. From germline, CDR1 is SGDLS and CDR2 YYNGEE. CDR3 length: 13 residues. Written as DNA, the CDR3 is TGTGCCAGCAGCGCCTCACAGGGTTTTGGCTACACCTTC. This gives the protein CASSASQGFGYTF.

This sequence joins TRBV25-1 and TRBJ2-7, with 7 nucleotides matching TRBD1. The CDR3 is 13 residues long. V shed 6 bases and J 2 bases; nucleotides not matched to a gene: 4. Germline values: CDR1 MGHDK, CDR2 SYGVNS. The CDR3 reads CASRETGAYEQYF. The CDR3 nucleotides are TGTGCCAGCAGGGAAACAGGGGCCTACGAGCAGTACTTC.

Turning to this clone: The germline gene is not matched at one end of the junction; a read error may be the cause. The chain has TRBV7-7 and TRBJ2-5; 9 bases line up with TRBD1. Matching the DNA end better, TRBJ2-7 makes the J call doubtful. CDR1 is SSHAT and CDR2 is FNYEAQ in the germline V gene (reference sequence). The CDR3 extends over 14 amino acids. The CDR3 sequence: CASSPGTGPYEQYF. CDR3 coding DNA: TGTGCTAGCAGCCCGGGGACAGGGCCCTACGAGCAGTACTTC.

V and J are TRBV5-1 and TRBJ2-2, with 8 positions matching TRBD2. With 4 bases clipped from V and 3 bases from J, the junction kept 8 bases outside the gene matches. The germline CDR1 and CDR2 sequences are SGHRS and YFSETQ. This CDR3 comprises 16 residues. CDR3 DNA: TGCGCCAGCAGCGCCCTACCGGGGGGGGACACCGGGGAGCTGTTTTTT. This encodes CASSALPGGDTGELFF.

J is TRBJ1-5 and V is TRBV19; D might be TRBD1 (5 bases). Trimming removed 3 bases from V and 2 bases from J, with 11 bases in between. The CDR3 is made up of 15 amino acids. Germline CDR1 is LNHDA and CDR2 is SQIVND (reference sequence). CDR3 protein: CASSMSGGGNQPQHF. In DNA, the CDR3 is TGTGCCAGTAGTATGTCCGGGGGTGGCAATCAGCCCCAGCATTTT.

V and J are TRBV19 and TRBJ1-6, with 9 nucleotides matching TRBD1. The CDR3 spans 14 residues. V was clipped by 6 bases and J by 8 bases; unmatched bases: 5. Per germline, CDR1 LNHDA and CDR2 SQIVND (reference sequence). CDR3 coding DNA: TGTGCCAGTAGCAAACAGGGGGCCTATTCACCCCTCCACTTT. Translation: CASSKQGAYSPLHF.

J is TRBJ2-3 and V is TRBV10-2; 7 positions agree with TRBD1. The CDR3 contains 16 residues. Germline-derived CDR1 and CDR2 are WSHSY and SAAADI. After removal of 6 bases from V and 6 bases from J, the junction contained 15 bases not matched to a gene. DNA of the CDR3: TGCGCCAGCAGCGGGACAGAGACCTTAAGGAAGGATACGCAGTATTTT. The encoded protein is CASSGTETLRKDTQYF.